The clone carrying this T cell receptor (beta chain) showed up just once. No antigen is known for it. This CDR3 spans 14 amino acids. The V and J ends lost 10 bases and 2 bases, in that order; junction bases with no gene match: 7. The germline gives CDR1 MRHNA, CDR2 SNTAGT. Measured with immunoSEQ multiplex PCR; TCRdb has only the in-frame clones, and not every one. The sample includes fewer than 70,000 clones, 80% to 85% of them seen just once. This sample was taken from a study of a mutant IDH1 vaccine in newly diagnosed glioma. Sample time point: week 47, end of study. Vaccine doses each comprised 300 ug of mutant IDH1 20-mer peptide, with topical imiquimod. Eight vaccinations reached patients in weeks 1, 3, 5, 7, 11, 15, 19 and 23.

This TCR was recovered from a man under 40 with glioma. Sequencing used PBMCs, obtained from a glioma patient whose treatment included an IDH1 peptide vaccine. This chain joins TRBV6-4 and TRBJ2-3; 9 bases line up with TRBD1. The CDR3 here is CATKRDRATDTQYF. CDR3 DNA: TGTGCCACTAAAAGGGACAGGGCCACAGATACGCAGTATTTT.